These 23 T cell receptor beta chains came from one sample sequenced in a study of control samples from healthy donors and cancer patients. Clones were sequenced by immunoSEQ multiplex PCR, and TCRdb holds only the in-frame ones, with some missing. The table records some 130,000 clones, 92% of them present only once. The specimen was blood. These TCRs come from a woman in her forties or fifties in good health.

In its sample, this clone was seen a few times. The chain recombines TRBV27 with TRBJ1-2; D call uncertain. Germline V CDR1 and CDR2: MNHEY, SMNVEV (reference sequence). The CDR3 loop spans 13 amino acids. Trimming removed 3 bases from V and 5 bases from J, with 10 bases in between. This CDR3 reads CASSLGSGYGYTF. The CDR3 DNA sequence: TGTGCCAGCAGTTTGGGATCGGGGTATGGCTACACCTTC.

The rearrangement links TRBV30 to TRBJ1-2; D uncertain. CDR1 and CDR2 from the germline V gene are GTSNPN and SVGIG (reference sequence). CDR3 size: 13 residues. The germline V and J ends were trimmed by 3 bases and 3 bases, with 11 bases remaining between them. The CDR3: CAWRRADHYGYTF. In DNA form, the CDR3 reads TGTGCCTGGAGACGGGCGGACCACTATGGCTACACCTTC.

This chain links TRBV5-1 with TRBJ1-4; TRBD1 aligns across 8 bases. The CDR3 is made up of 13 amino acids. The junction had 2 bases not matched to a gene; V was cut back by 2 bases and J by 8 bases. The germline CDR1 and CDR2 sequences are SGHRS and YFSETQ. This CDR3 reads CASSFRQGEKLFF. The CDR3, as DNA: TGCGCCAGCAGCTTTAGACAGGGGGAAAAACTGTTTTTT.

V and J are TRBV9 and TRBJ2-7; D call uncertain. The germline V gene encodes CDR1 SGDLS and CDR2 YYNGEE. The CDR3 covers 14 residues. The V and J ends lost 9 bases and 2 bases respectively, with 18 bases between them. CDR3 nucleotide sequence: TGTGCCATCAGGCAAGGGATTTGGACCTACGAGCAGTACTTC. Translating it yields CAIRQGIWTYEQYF. Full variable domain (missing parts from reference TRBV9 and TRBJ2-7): DSGVTQTPKHLITATGQRVTLRCSPRSGDLSVYWYQQSLDQGLQFLIQYYNGEERAKGNILERFSAQQFPDLHSELNLSSLELGDSALYFCAIRQGIWTYEQYFGPGTRLTVT.

The rearrangement joins TRBV11-2 to TRBJ2-3; 10 bases align to TRBD2. Germline loops: CDR1 SGHAT, CDR2 FQNNGV. The CDR3 length is 18 residues. V shed 5 bases, J shed 1 base, and the junction held 12 bases outside the gene matches. The CDR3 reads CASSQMWLAGERTDTQYF. The CDR3 region has the DNA TGTGCCAGCAGCCAAATGTGGCTAGCGGGGGAGCGCACAGATACGCAGTATTTT.

The CDR3 protein is CASSLARMNTEAFF. In DNA, the CDR3 is TGCGCCAGCAGCTTGGCCAGAATGAACACTGAAGCTTTCTTT. This chain joins TRBV5-1 and TRBJ1-1, with D unresolved. Germline loops: CDR1 SGHRS, CDR2 YFSETQ. V was cut by 0 bases and J by 0 bases, with 6 bases left in between. There are 14 residues in the CDR3. Variable domain in full (rest from reference TRBV5-1 and TRBJ1-1): KAGVTQTPRYLIKTRGQQVTLSCSPISGHRSVSWYQQTPGQGLQFLFEYFSETQRNKGNFPGRFSGRQFSNSRSEMNVSTLELGDSALYLCASSLARMNTEAFFGQGTRLTVV.

The genes are TRBV4-1 and TRBJ1-5; D possibly corresponds to TRBD1 (6 bases). Trimming took off 2 bases at V and 0 bases at J, with 17 bases between the two ends. Germline values: CDR1 MGHRA, CDR2 YSYEKL. The CDR3 length is 18 residues. This CDR3 reads CASSQSPQTGLSNQPQHF. CDR3 DNA: TGCGCCAGCAGCCAAAGCCCTCAGACAGGTCTTAGCAATCAGCCCCAGCATTTT.

V and J are TRBV5-6 and TRBJ1-2; D is unresolved. Trimming removed 2 bases from V and 7 bases from J, with 9 bases in between. Per the germline V gene, CDR1 is SGHDT and CDR2 is YYEEEE. The CDR3 runs 12 residues. The CDR3 loop reads CASSFLGSGYTF. In DNA form, the CDR3 reads TGTGCCAGCAGCTTTTTGGGGAGTGGCTACACCTTC.

CDR3 DNA: TGTGCCAGCAGCGCCAATCGACTAGCCCTGGGAAGGGTGGAGACCCAGTACTTC. Residues: CASSANRLALGRVETQYF. This chain joins TRBV7-6 and TRBJ2-5; the match to TRBD2 covers 7 bases. From germline, CDR1 is SGHVS and CDR2 FNYEAQ. J gave up 5 bases and V 5 bases, and 20 bases lay outside the gene matches. The CDR3 sequence is 18 residues long.

This clone turned up a few times. At one boundary the junction diverges from the germline segment, which might be a read error. The CDR3 loop is CAVSDRQNTEAFF. CDR3 coding DNA: TGTGCCGTCAGCGACAGGCAGAACACTGAAGCTTTCTTT. The chain recombines TRBV10-3 with TRBJ1-1; D might be TRBD1 (6 bases). Germline V gene data show CDR1 as ENHRY and CDR2 as SYGVKD. The CDR3 has 13 residues.

The rearrangement links TRBV29-1 to TRBJ1-1, with a tentative D call TRBD1 (6 bases). This CDR3 is 10 amino acids long. Germline V gene data show CDR1 as SQVTM and CDR2 as ANQGSEA. V was shortened by 8 bases and J by 7 bases, with 11 bases between the two germline ends. The CDR3 DNA follows: TGCAGCTCAATGGACAGTGAAGCTTTCTTT. It specifies CSSMDSEAFF.

The V call is TRBV7-2, the J call TRBJ1-1; 8 bases match TRBD1. J gave up 5 bases and V 5 bases, and 1 base lay outside the gene matches. Germline V gene data show CDR1 as SGHTA and CDR2 as FQGNSA. The CDR3 runs 12 residues. CDR3 loop: CASSNRGTEAFF. The CDR3 DNA follows: TGTGCCAGCAGCAACAGGGGGACTGAAGCTTTCTTT.

V is TRBV15 and J is TRBJ2-7; D not resolved. This CDR3 is 15 amino acids long. Trimming pared 1 base from V and 0 bases from J, leaving 10 bases between. Germline V gene data show CDR1 as LNHNV and CDR2 as YYDKDF (reference sequence). In DNA form, the CDR3 reads TGTGCCACCAGCAGAGGTCGTACGAGCTCCTACGAGCAGTACTTC. This gives the protein CATSRGRTSSYEQYF. Complete variable domain (other parts from reference TRBV15 and TRBJ2-7): DAMVIQNPRYQVTQFGKPVTLSCSQTLNHNVMYWYQQKSSQAPKLLFHYYDKDFNNEADTPDNFQSRRPNTSFCFLDIRSPGLGDTAMYLCATSRGRTSSYEQYFGPGTRLTVT.

J is TRBJ2-4 and V is TRBV3-1 (or the pseudogene TRBV3-2), with D possibly being TRBD1 (8 bases). This CDR3 contains 15 residues. V was pared by 5 bases and J by 4 bases, with 15 bases between. From germline, CDR1 is LGHDT and CDR2 YNNKEL (reference sequence). The DNA for the CDR3 is TGTGCCAGCAGCAAAGGACAGGGAGGGAAAAACATTCAGTACTTC. It is translated as CASSKGQGGKNIQYF.

The chain is built from TRBV28 and TRBJ1-5, with D possibly being TRBD1 (6 bases). V was cut by 6 bases and J by 2 bases, with 14 bases left in between. The CDR3 totals 15 residues. Germline values: CDR1 MDHEN, CDR2 SYDVKM. CDR3 nucleotide sequence: TGTGCCAGCAGGAGGAGGGGGTTGGGCAATCAGCCCCAGCATTTT. This codes for CASRRRGLGNQPQHF.

The gene calls are TRBV14 and TRBJ1-6, with D tentatively TRBD1 (5 bases). This CDR3 comprises 14 residues. CDR1 is SGHDN, CDR2 FVKESK, per germline. The germline V and J ends were trimmed by 1 base and 10 bases, with 11 bases remaining between them. The CDR3 reads CASSQAGTHSPLHF. The DNA of the CDR3 is TGTGCCAGCAGCCAAGCCGGGACCCACTCACCCCTCCACTTT.

This clone occurred once. The CDR3 bases are TGTGCCAGCAGCCAAGCGGGACTAGCGGGGGGGGAGTTCTTC. It encodes CASSQAGLAGGEFF. This chain joins TRBV3-1 (or the pseudogene TRBV3-2) and TRBJ2-1; 16 bases line up with TRBD2. The CDR3 covers 14 residues. Looked up from germline, CDR1 is LGHDT and CDR2 is YNNKEL (reference sequence). The V gene end was trimmed by 1 base and the J gene end by 14 bases; junction bases not matched to a gene: 2.

V usage is TRBV13 and J usage is TRBJ1-1, with D possibly being TRBD1 (5 bases). The CDR3 is made up of 14 amino acids. The ends were cut back, 6 bases at V and 4 bases at J, with 15 bases in the middle. From germline, CDR1 is PRHDT and CDR2 FYEKMQ (reference sequence). CDR3 in DNA: TGTGCCAGCAGGTATGAAGGGGCGCCCACTGAAGCTTTCTTT. It translates to CASRYEGAPTEAFF.

The genes are TRBV3-1 (or the pseudogene TRBV3-2) and TRBJ2-3; D unresolved. CDR1 is LGHDT and CDR2 is YNNKEL in the germline V gene (reference sequence). Trimming shortened V by 0 bases and J by 2 bases, and 9 bases separated the two germline ends. The CDR3 length is 15 residues. As DNA, the CDR3 is TGTGCCAGCAGCCAAGATGGGCACTACACAGATACGCAGTATTTT. This sequence encodes CASSQDGHYTDTQYF.

V is TRBV20-1 and J is TRBJ2-5; D ambiguous. V was cut by 4 bases and J by 3 bases, with 6 bases left in between. CDR1 and CDR2 from the germline V gene are DFQATT and SNEGSKA (reference sequence). This CDR3 has 11 amino acids. CDR3 sequence reads: CSANRKETQYF. CDR3 nucleotide sequence: TGCAGTGCTAATCGAAAAGAGACCCAGTACTTC.

The V call is TRBV28, the J call TRBJ1-2; D may be TRBD1 (6 bases). Trimming pared 8 bases from V and 4 bases from J, leaving 17 bases between. The CDR3 extends over 14 amino acids. Germline values: CDR1 MDHEN, CDR2 SYDVKM. Here the CDR3 reads CASSQGDQSYGYTF. The CDR3 coding sequence is TGTGCCAGCTCACAGGGTGATCAAAGCTATGGCTACACCTTC.

V usage is TRBV11-2 and J usage is TRBJ2-1; TRBD2 aligns across 8 bases. J lost 7 bases, V lost 0 bases, and 5 bases had no gene match. Germline values: CDR1 SGHAT, CDR2 FQNNGV. The CDR3 extends over 15 amino acids. The DNA of the CDR3 is TGTGCCAGCAGCTTAGAGGGACTAGTTGGTAATGAGCAGTTCTTC. Translation gives CASSLEGLVGNEQFF.

The CDR3 reads CARRGENTEAFF. The CDR3 nucleotides are TGTGCTCGGAGGGGAGAGAACACTGAAGCTTTCTTT. This chain uses TRBV30 with TRBJ1-1; D perhaps matches TRBD1 (5 bases). Germline CDR1 GTSNPN, CDR2 SVGIG (reference sequence). The CDR3 contains 12 residues.